These 8 T cell receptor beta chains came from one sample sequenced in a study of cytomegalovirus exposure and HLA in healthy donors. The PCR used 60 Vbeta and 13 Jbeta primers. Method: immunoSEQ multiplex PCR; TCRdb's copy keeps in-frame clones and lacks some. The table lists tens of thousands of clones, around 70% of them singletons. Sequenced: PBMCs. All receptors come from a man in his forties in good health and CMV-seropositive.

There are a few counts of this clone. V and J are TRBV10-3 and TRBJ1-1; the match to TRBD1 covers 11 bases. This CDR3 comprises 18 residues. Germline lookup yields CDR1 ENHRY and CDR2 SYGVKD. Trimming removed 5 bases from V and 1 base from J; junction bases left unmatched: 12. The CDR3 bases are TGTGCCATCAGTCAATCCGGACAGGGGGCAAGGGGGAACACTGAAGCTTTCTTT. This encodes CAISQSGQGARGNTEAFF.

The chain joins TRBV27 to TRBJ1-1, with TRBD1 matching 8 bases. Germline V gene sequence: CDR1 MNHEY, CDR2 SMNVEV (reference sequence). Trimming at V came to 6 bases and at J to 0 bases, leaving 3 bases not matched to a gene. The CDR3 runs 14 residues. The CDR3 loop is CASRRQGMNTEAFF. In nucleotides, the CDR3 is TGTGCCAGCAGAAGACAGGGGATGAACACTGAAGCTTTCTTT.

This clone was found a few times. The J gene is TRBJ1-1, the V gene TRBV6-5; a weak D match, TRBD1 (6 bases). The CDR3 sequence is 14 residues long. With 6 bases removed from V and 1 base from J, the gap between germline ends came to 12 bases. Germline lookup yields CDR1 MNHEY and CDR2 SVGAGI. The CDR3 nucleotides are TGTGCCAGCAGCTGGACAGACCCGAACACTGAAGCTTTCTTT. As protein: CASSWTDPNTEAFF.

This clone came up a few times. V is TRBV5-4 and J is TRBJ2-5, with D perhaps matching TRBD2 (6 bases). Germline CDR1 and CDR2: SGHNT and YYREEE (reference sequence). Trimming left V 4 bases short and J 2 bases short, with 18 bases between. The CDR3 sequence is 16 residues long. CDR3 sequence reads: CASSLDRDSMQETQYF. The CDR3 DNA sequence: TGTGCCAGCAGCCTAGACCGGGACTCGATGCAAGAGACCCAGTACTTC.

Here the CDR3 reads CASSLAAGGETQYF. The CDR3 coding sequence is TGTGCCAGCAGCTTAGCGGCAGGAGGGGAGACCCAGTACTTC. V and J are TRBV7-6 and TRBJ2-5, with D maybe TRBD2 (6 bases). Germline assignment: CDR1 SGHVS and CDR2 FNYEAQ. This CDR3 comprises 14 residues. Trimming shortened V by 0 bases and J by 5 bases, and 10 bases separated the two germline ends.

This clone appeared once. The chain recombines TRBV2 with TRBJ1-5; D gene ambiguous. Between the trimmed V and J ends, which lost 4 bases and 4 bases, there was a span of 14 bases. Looked up from germline, CDR1 is SNHLY and CDR2 is FYNNEI. This CDR3 region has 15 residues. The CDR3 region has the DNA TGTGCCAGCAGTGTGGGCGGGTCCGTGAATCAGCCCCAGCATTTT. Residues: CASSVGGSVNQPQHF.

The chain is built from TRBV7-9 and TRBJ2-1; 9 bases match TRBD2. V lost 4 bases to trimming and J lost 6 bases; unmatched junction nucleotides: 10. Germline CDR1 SEHNR, CDR2 FQNEAQ (reference sequence). The CDR3 has 16 amino acids. CDR3 nucleotides: TGTGCCAGCAGCTCCCCGGGGGGCGGGGGGGCCAATGAGCAGTTCTTC. It codes for CASSSPGGGGANEQFF.

The chain recombines TRBV5-1 with TRBJ1-1; TRBD1 might be the D (5 bases). V dropped 1 base and J dropped 1 base, with 8 bases sitting between them. The CDR3 extends over 14 amino acids. The germline V gene encodes CDR1 SGHRS and CDR2 YFSETQ. The CDR3 region has the DNA TGCGCCAGCAGCTTGATGGACACGAACACTGAAGCTTTCTTT. This gives the protein CASSLMDTNTEAFF.